Here is one T cell receptor (beta chain) with its context. Measured with immunoSEQ multiplex PCR; TCRdb has only the in-frame clones, and not every one. This sample has some 110,000 clones, with more than 70% found just once. The germline CDR1 and CDR2 sequences are ENHRY and SYGVKD. The CDR3 is made up of 15 amino acids. V lost 6 bases and J lost 0, with 9 bases in between. This entry comes from a study of blood T cell repertoires in COVID-19. The sample comprised peripheral blood. The TCR was taken from an elderly woman with COVID-19, enrolled during active disease. J is TRBJ2-6 and V is TRBV10-3, with D tentatively TRBD2 (5 bases). As DNA, the CDR3 is TGTGCCATCAGCGCCGAGGGCTCTGGGGCCAACGTCCTGACTTTC. Translating gives CAISAEGSGANVLTF.